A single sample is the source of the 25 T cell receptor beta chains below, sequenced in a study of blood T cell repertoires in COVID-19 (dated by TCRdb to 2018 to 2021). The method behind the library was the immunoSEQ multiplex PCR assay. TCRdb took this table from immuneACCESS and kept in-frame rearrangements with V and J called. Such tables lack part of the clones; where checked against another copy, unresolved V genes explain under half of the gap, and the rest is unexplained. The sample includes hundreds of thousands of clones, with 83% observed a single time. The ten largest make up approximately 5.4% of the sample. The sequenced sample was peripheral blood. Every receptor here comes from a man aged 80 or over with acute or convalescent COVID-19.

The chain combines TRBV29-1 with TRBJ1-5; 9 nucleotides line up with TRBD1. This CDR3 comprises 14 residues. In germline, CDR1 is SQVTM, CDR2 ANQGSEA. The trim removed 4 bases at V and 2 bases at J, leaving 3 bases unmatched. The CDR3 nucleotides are TGCAGCGTTGGAACAGGGGGCGGCAATCAGCCCCAGCATTTT. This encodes CSVGTGGGNQPQHF.

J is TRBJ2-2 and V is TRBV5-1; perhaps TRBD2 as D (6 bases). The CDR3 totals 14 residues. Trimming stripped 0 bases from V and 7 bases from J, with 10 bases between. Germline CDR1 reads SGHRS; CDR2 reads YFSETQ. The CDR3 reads CASSLVRDHGELFF. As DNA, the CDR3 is TGCGCCAGCAGCTTGGTGCGGGACCACGGGGAGCTGTTTTTT.

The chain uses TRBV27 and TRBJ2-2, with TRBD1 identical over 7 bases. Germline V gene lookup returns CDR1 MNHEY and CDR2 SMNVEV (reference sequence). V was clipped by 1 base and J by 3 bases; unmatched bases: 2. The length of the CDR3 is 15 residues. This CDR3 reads CASSLYTGDTGELFF. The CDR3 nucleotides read TGTGCCAGCAGTTTATATACAGGGGACACCGGGGAGCTGTTTTTT.

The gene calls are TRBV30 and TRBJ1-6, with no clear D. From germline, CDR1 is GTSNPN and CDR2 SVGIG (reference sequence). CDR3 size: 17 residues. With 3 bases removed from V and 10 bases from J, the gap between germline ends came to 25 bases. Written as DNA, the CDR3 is TGTGCCTGGAGACGGGTCGACCTACTGCGCGGAGGATCACCCCTCCACTTT. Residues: CAWRRVDLLRGGSPLHF.

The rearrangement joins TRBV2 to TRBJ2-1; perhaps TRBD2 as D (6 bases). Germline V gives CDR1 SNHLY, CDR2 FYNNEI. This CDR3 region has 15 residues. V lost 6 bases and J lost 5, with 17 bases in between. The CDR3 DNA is TGTGCCAGCAGCCTAAGACTAGGGCGGGACAATGAGCAGTTCTTC. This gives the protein CASSLRLGRDNEQFF.

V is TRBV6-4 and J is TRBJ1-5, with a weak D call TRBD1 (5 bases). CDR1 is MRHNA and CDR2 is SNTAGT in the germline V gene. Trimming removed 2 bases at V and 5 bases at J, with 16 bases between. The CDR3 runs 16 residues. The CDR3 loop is CASSDAQQVSDQPQHF. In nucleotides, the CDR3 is TGTGCCAGCAGTGACGCCCAACAGGTGTCGGATCAGCCCCAGCATTTT.

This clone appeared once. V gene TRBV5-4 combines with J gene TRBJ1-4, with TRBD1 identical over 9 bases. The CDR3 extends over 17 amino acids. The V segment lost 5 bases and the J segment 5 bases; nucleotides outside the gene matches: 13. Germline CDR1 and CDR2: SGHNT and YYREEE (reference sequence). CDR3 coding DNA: TGTGCCAGCAGGTCCGGGACAGGGACAGCCCGGAATGAAAAACTGTTTTTT. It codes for CASRSGTGTARNEKLFF.

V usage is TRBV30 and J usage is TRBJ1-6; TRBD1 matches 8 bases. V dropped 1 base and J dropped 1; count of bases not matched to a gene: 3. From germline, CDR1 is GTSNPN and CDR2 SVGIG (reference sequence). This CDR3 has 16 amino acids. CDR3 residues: CAWSDQGASYNSPLHF. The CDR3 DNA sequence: TGTGCCTGGAGTGATCAGGGGGCGTCCTATAATTCACCCCTCCACTTT.

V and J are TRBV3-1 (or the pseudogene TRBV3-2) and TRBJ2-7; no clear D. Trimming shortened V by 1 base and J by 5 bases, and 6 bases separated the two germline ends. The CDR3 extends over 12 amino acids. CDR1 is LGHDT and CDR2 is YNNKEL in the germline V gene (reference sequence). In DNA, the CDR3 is TGTGCCAGCAGCCAAGGGAGAGACGAGCAGTACTTC. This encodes CASSQGRDEQYF.

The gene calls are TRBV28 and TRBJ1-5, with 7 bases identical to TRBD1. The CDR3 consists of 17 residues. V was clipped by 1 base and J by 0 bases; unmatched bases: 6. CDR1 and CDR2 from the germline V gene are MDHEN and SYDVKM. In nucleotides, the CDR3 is TGTGCCAGCAGTTTATTGAGGGGACAGCTTAGCAATCAGCCCCAGCATTTT. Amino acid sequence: CASSLLRGQLSNQPQHF.

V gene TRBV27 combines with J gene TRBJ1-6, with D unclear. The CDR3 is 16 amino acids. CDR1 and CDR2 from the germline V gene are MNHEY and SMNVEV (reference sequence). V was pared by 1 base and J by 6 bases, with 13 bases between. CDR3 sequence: CASSLFRVSGNSPLHF. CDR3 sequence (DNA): TGTGCCAGCAGTTTATTTCGGGTCTCGGGTAATTCACCCCTCCACTTT.

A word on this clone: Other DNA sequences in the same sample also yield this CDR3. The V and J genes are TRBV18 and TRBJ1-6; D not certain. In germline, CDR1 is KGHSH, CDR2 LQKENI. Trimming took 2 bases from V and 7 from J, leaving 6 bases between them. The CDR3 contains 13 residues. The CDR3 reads CASSPAGNSPLHF. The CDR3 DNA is TGTGCCAGCTCACCAGCAGGAAATTCACCCCTCCACTTT.

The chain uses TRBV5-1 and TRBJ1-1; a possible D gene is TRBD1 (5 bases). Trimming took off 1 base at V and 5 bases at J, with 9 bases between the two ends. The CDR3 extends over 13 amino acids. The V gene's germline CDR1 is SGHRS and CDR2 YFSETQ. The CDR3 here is CASSLQGGTEAFF. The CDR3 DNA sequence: TGCGCCAGCAGCTTGCAGGGCGGAACTGAAGCTTTCTTT.

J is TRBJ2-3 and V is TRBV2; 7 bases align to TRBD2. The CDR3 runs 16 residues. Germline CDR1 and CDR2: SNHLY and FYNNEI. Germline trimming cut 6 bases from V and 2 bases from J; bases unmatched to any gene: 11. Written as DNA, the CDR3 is TGTGCCAGCAGAAAGGCGGGAGTCGGGGTCACAGATACGCAGTATTTT. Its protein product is CASRKAGVGVTDTQYF. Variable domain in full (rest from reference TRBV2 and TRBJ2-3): EPEVTQTPSHQVTQMGQEVILRCVPISNHLYFYWYRQILGQKVEFLVSFYNNEISEKSEIFDDQFSVERPDGSNFTLKIRSTKLEDSAMYFCASRKAGVGVTDTQYFGPGTRLTVL.

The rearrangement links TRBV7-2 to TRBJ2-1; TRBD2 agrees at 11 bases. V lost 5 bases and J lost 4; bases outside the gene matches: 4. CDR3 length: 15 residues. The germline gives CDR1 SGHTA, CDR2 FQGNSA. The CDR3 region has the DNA TGTGCCAGCAGCCCCTGGACTAGCGGGTACAATGAGCAGTTCTTC. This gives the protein CASSPWTSGYNEQFF.

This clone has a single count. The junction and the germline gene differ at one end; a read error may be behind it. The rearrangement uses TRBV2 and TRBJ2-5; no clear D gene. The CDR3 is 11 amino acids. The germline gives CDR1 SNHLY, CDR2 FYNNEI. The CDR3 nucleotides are TGTGCCACCAGTCTCGGGGAGACCCAGTACTTC. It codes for CATSLGETQYF. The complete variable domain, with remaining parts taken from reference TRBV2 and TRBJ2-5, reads EPEVTQTPSHQVTQMGQEVILRCVPISNHLYFYWYRQILGQKVEFLVSFYNNEISEKSEIFDDQFSVERPDGSNFTLKIRSTKLEDSAMYFCATSLGETQYFGPGTRLLVL.

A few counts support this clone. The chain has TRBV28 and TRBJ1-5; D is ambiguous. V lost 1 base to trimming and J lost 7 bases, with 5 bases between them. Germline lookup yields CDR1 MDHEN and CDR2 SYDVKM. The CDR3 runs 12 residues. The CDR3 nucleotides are TGTGCCAGCAGTTTATTGCGCCAGCCCCAGCATTTT. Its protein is CASSLLRQPQHF. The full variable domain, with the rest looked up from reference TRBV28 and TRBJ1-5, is DVKVTQSSRYLVKRTGEKVFLECVQDMDHENMFWYRQDPGLGLRLIYFSYDVKMKEKGDIPEGYSVSREKKERFSLILESASTNQTSMYLCASSLLRQPQHFGDGTRLSIL.

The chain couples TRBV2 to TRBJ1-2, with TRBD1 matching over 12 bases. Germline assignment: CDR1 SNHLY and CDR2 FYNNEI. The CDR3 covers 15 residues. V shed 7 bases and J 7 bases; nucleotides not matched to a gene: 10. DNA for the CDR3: TGTGCCAGCACGGGGACAGGGGGCTTTGGGGGTGGCTACACCTTC. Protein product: CASTGTGGFGGGYTF.

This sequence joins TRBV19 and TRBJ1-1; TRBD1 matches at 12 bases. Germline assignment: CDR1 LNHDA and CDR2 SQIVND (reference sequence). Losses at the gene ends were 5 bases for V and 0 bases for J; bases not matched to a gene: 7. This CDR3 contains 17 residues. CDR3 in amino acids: CASSVGQGAWMNTEAFF. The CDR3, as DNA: TGTGCCAGTAGTGTGGGACAGGGGGCTTGGATGAACACTGAAGCTTTCTTT.

The CDR3 DNA follows: TGTGCCAGCAGCCAAGGAGAGCTCCGGAACATTCAGTACTTC. This codes for CASSQGELRNIQYF. V and J are TRBV3-1 (or the pseudogene TRBV3-2) and TRBJ2-4; D not certain. Germline V gene lookup returns CDR1 LGHDT and CDR2 YNNKEL (reference sequence). This CDR3 has 14 amino acids. Trimming removed 1 base at V and 7 bases at J, with 11 bases between.

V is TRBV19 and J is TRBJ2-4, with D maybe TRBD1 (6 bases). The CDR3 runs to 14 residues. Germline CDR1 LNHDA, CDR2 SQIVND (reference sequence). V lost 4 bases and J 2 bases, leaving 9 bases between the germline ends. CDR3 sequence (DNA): TGTGCCAGTAGTAGCAGGGGAACCAAAAACATTCAGTACTTC. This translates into CASSSRGTKNIQYF. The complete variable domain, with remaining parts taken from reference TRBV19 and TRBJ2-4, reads DGGITQSPKYLFRKEGQNVTLSCEQNLNHDAMYWYRQDPGQGLRLIYYSQIVNDFQKGDIAEGYSVSREKKESFPLTVTSAQKNPTAFYLCASSSRGTKNIQYFGAGTRLSVL.

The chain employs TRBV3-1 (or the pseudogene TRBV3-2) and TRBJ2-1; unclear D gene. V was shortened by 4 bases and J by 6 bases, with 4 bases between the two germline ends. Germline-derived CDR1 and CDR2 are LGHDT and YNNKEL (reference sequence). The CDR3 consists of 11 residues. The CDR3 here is CASSLFNEQFF. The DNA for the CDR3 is TGTGCCAGCAGCCTATTCAATGAGCAGTTCTTC.

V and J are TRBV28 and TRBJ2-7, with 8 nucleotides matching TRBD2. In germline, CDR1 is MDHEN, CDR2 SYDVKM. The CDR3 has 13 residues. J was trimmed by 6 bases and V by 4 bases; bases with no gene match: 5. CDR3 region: CASSWGGTSEQYF. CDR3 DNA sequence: TGTGCCAGCAGTTGGGGGGGGACTAGCGAGCAGTACTTC.

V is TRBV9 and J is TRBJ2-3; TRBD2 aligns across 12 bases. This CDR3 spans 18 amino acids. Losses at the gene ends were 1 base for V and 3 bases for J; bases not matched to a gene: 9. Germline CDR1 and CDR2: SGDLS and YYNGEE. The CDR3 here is CASSVWGGTSGLTDTQYF. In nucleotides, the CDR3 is TGTGCCAGCAGCGTATGGGGGGGGACTAGCGGGCTGACAGATACGCAGTATTTT.

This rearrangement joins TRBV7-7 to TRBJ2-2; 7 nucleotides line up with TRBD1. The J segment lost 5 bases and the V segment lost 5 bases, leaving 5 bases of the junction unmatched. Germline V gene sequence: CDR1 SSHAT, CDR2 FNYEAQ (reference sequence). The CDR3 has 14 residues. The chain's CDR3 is CASSPDRATGELFF. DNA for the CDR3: TGTGCCAGCAGCCCTGACAGGGCGACCGGGGAGCTGTTTTTT.